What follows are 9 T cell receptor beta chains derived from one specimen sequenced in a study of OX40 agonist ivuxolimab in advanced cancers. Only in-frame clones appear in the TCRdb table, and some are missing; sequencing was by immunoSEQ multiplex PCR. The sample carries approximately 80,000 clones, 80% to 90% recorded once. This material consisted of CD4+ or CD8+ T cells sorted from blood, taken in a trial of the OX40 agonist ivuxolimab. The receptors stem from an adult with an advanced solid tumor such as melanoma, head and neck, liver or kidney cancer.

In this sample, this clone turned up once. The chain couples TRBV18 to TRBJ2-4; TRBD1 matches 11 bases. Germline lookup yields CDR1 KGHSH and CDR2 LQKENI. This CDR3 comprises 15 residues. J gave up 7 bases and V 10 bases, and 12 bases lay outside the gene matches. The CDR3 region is CATRAGTGGENIQYF. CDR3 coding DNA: TGTGCCACCCGGGCCGGGACAGGGGGAGAGAACATTCAGTACTTC.

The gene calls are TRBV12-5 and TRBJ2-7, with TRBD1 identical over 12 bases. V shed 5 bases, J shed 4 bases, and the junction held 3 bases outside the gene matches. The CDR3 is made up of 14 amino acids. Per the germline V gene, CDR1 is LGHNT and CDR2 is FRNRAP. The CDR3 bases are TGTGCTAGTGGTGGGACAGGGGGCCTATACGAGCAGTACTTC. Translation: CASGGTGGLYEQYF.

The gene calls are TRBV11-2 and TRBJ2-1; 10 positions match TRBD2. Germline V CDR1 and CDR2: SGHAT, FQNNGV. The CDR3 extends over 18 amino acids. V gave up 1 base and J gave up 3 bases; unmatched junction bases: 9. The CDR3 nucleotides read TGTGCCAGCAGCTTAGCGGCTAGCGGGAGTCGGCTCTACAATGAGCAGTTCTTC. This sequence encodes CASSLAASGSRLYNEQFF.

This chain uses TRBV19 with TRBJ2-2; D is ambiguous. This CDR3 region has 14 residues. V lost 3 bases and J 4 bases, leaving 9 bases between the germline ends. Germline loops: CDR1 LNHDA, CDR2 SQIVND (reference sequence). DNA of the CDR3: TGTGCCAGTAGTATGGTGGATTTCACCGGGGAGCTGTTTTTT. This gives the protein CASSMVDFTGELFF.

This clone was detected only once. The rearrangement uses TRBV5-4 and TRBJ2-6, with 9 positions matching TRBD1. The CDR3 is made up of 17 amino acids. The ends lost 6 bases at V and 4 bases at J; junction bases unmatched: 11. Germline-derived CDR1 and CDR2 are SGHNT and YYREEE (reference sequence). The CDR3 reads CASNPGQGFGGANVLTF. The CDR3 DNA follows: TGTGCCAGCAACCCGGGACAGGGCTTCGGCGGGGCCAACGTCCTGACTTTC.

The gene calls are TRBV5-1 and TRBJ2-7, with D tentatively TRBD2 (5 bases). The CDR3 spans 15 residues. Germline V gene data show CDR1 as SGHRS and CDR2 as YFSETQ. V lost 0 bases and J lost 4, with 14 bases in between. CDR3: CASSLDGVWSYEQYF. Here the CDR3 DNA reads TGCGCCAGCAGCTTGGACGGGGTTTGGTCGTACGAGCAGTACTTC.

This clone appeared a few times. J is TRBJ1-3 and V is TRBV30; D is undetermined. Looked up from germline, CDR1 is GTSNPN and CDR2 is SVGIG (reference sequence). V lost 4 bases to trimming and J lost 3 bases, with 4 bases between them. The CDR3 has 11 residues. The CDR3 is CAWIGGNTIYF. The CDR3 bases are TGTGCCTGGATTGGTGGAAACACCATATATTTT.

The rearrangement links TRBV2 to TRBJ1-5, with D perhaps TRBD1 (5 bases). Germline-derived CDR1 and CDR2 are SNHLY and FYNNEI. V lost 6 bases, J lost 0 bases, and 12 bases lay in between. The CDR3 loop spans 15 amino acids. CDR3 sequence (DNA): TGTGCCAGCAGAGAACAGGTTTATAGCAATCAGCCCCAGCATTTT. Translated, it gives CASREQVYSNQPQHF.

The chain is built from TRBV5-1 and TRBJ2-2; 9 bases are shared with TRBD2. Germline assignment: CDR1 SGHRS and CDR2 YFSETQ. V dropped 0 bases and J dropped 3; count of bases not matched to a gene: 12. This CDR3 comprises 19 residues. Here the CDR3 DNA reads TGCGCCAGCAGCTTGGATTTAGCGGGAGCCCTAAAGGACACCGGGGAGCTGTTTTTT. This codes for CASSLDLAGALKDTGELFF. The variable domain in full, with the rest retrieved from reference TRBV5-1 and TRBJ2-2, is KAGVTQTPRYLIKTRGQQVTLSCSPISGHRSVSWYQQTPGQGLQFLFEYFSETQRNKGNFPGRFSGRQFSNSRSEMNVSTLELGDSALYLCASSLDLAGALKDTGELFFGEGSRLTVL.